A selection of T cell receptor beta chains follows, all from one sample in a study of blood T cell repertoires in COVID-19. The table came from immunoSEQ multiplex PCR; TCRdb's copy has only in-frame clones and leaves some out. Among 250,000 or so clones listed, about nine tenths were seen once. Input material: PBMCs or T cells enriched from blood (not recorded which). The receptors originated from a woman aged 25 to 39 with acute COVID-19. The CDR3 runs from the conserved cysteine through the conserved F or W. Fields, in order: J gene, D gene, V gene, CDR3 DNA, CDR3 protein. D genes are given only for firm matches.

j_gene: TRBJ2-3; d_gene: TRBD2; v_gene: TRBV11-2; CDR3nt: TGTGCCAGCAGCTTAGGGACTAGCTTCACAGATACGCAGTATTTT; CDR3aa: CASSLGTSFTDTQYF
j_gene: TRBJ1-1; d_gene: TRBD1; v_gene: TRBV28; CDR3nt: TGTGCCAGTCCGGGACAGGGGGCTTGGAACACTGAAGCTTTCTTT; CDR3aa: CASPGQGAWNTEAFF
j_gene: TRBJ2-7; d_gene: NA; v_gene: TRBV7-9; CDR3nt: TGTGCCAGCAGCCCCGTAGACAGGACCAACTACGAGCAGTACTTC; CDR3aa: CASSPVDRTNYEQYF
j_gene: TRBJ2-4; d_gene: NA; v_gene: TRBV10-3; CDR3nt: TGTGCCATCAGCCAGGGGGGAGAAAACATTCAGTACTTC; CDR3aa: CAISQGGENIQYF
j_gene: TRBJ2-7; d_gene: TRBD1; v_gene: TRBV2; CDR3nt: TGTGCCAGCAGTGCCCGACAGGGGACGATCTACGAGCAGTACTTC; CDR3aa: CASSARQGTIYEQYF
j_gene: TRBJ2-3; d_gene: NA; v_gene: TRBV11-3; CDR3nt: TGTGCCAGCAGCCACACAGATACGCAGTATTTT; CDR3aa: CASSHTDTQYF
j_gene: TRBJ1-2; d_gene: NA; v_gene: TRBV4-2; CDR3nt: TGTGCCAGCAGCCTCTCAAGAGTGTGGGGACTAGGGGGTGGCTACACCTTC; CDR3aa: CASSLSRVWGLGGGYTF
j_gene: TRBJ2-7; d_gene: NA; v_gene: TRBV6-1; CDR3nt: TGTGCCAGCAGTGAAGTCGGCGGAGCCTACGAGCAGTACTTC; CDR3aa: CASSEVGGAYEQYF
j_gene: TRBJ2-1; d_gene: NA; v_gene: TRBV3-1/TRBV3-2; CDR3nt: TGTGCCAGCAGCCAACTAGCGTCCTCGGGTAATGAGCAGTTCTTC; CDR3aa: CASSQLASSGNEQFF
j_gene: TRBJ2-1; d_gene: TRBD2; v_gene: TRBV3-1/TRBV3-2; CDR3nt: TGTGCCAGCAGCCACGTCGCTAGCGGGAGATACAATGAGCAGTTCTTC; CDR3aa: CASSHVASGRYNEQFF
j_gene: TRBJ1-1; d_gene: NA; v_gene: TRBV3-1/TRBV3-2; CDR3nt: TGTGCCAGCAGCCCCAGGGTTTGGGGGGGCACTGAAGCTTTCTTT; CDR3aa: CASSPRVWGGTEAFF
j_gene: TRBJ1-4; d_gene: TRBD1; v_gene: TRBV19; CDR3nt: TGTGCCAGTAGGCGGACAGGGGCGGGTAATGAAAAACTGTTTTTT; CDR3aa: CASRRTGAGNEKLFF
j_gene: TRBJ2-2; d_gene: NA; v_gene: TRBV19; CDR3nt: TGTGCCAGTAGAAGGAGGGACGGACCGTGGGGATTCGCGAACACCGGGGAGCTGTTTTTT; CDR3aa: CASRRRDGPWGFANTGELFF
j_gene: TRBJ2-1; d_gene: TRBD1; v_gene: TRBV4-1; CDR3nt: TGCGCCAGCAGCCAAGGTCCGGGACAGGGTCGTAATGAGCAGTTCTTC; CDR3aa: CASSQGPGQGRNEQFF
j_gene: TRBJ2-1; d_gene: TRBD2; v_gene: TRBV5-4; CDR3nt: TGTGCCAGCAGCTACAACCCGGGACTAGCGGGAGGTGCCTCCTACAATGAGCAGTTCTTC; CDR3aa: CASSYNPGLAGGASYNEQFF